This TCR beta chain appears in the sequencing data of a study of glioma-infiltrating T cells after dendritic cell vaccination. On this clone itself: The antigen is undetermined.

The CDR3 runs 13 residues. The germline gives CDR1 MDHEN, CDR2 SYDVKM. With 8 bases removed from V and 9 bases from J, the gap between germline ends came to 14 bases. Study-level results: Higher pretreatment TIL content predicted longer progression-free time and survival. Only a small number of patients had complete blood and tumor samples.

Produced via immunoSEQ multiplex PCR; TCRdb's table is partial and in-frame only. In the table there are roughly 56,000 clones, 85% of which are singletons. Indicated time point: after dendritic cell vaccination, including at tumor progression/relapse. None of the glioblastoma patients had an isocitrate dehydrogenase mutation. The input for sequencing was blood, taken after dendritic cell vaccination. V is TRBV28 and J is TRBJ1-6; a weak D match, TRBD1 (5 bases). The TCR comes from a human donor with glioblastoma. The CDR3 nucleotides read TGTGCCAGCCAGCGGGGTCAGGGTTCACCCCTCCACTTT. Its protein product is CASQRGQGSPLHF. The full variable domain, with the rest looked up from reference TRBV28 and TRBJ1-6, is DVKVTQSSRYLVKRTGEKVFLECVQDMDHENMFWYRQDPGLGLRLIYFSYDVKMKEKGDIPEGYSVSREKKERFSLILESASTNQTSMYLCASQRGQGSPLHFGNGTRLTVT.